This TCR beta chain is from a study of siplizumab effects on memory and regulatory T cells. Comment on this clone: The target antigen is unknown.

Overall study results and limits: Reactions containing siplizumab showed mappable alloreactive CD4+ clones averaging roughly 70% Treg-derived, versus approximately 28% in controls. Unstimulated subsets captured only a minor fraction of alloreactive clones.

Using immunoSEQ multiplex PCR, the repertoire was profiled, and TCRdb retains in-frame clones only, with some absent. The sample shows roughly 100,000 clones, more than 85% of them seen only once. Sequencing used CD4+ T cells sorted from blood. This receptor was identified in a human donor in good health.

The DNA for the CDR3 is TGTGCCAGCAGCAACCGGGGGGAGTTTGGCGGGGAGCTGTTTTTT. It translates to CASSNRGEFGGELFF. The rearrangement uses TRBV5-4 and TRBJ2-2; 7 bases fit TRBD2. Germline V gene data show CDR1 as SGHNT and CDR2 as YYREEE (reference sequence). The V and J ends lost 4 bases and 7 bases, in that order; junction bases with no gene match: 10. The CDR3 runs to 15 residues. The whole variable domain, filled in from reference TRBV5-4 and TRBJ2-2, reads ETGVTQSPTHLIKTRGQQVTLRCSSQSGHNTVSWYQQALGQGPQFIFQYYREEENGRGNFPPRFSGLQFPNYSSELNVNALELDDSALYLCASSNRGEFGGELFFGEGSRLTVL.